The rows below give T cell receptor beta chains drawn from one sample of a study of Ad26.COV2.S vaccination and SARS-CoV-2 variants. Repertoires were generated with immunoSEQ multiplex PCR, while TCRdb's copy carries only in-frame clones and drops some. The sample holds around 500,000 clones; 80% to 90% are singletons and the top ten take over 1.5%. The sample in question was peripheral blood, obtained in a trial of Ad26.COV2.S vaccine versus placebo. The receptors originated from a person aged 18-65 years who received the Ad26.COV2.S COVID-19 vaccine or a placebo. CDR3s include the opening cysteine and the closing phenylalanine or tryptophan. The D gene is left open where the match is weak. Expanded clones get a size class; other rows say once, few or many, or leave the size out.

J,size,V,D,DNA,CDR3
TRBJ2-5,-,TRBV5-1,TRBD2,TGCGCCAGCAGCCTGGGACTAGCGGGAGAGACCCAGTACTTC,CASSLGLAGETQYF
TRBJ2-3,-,TRBV4-2,-,TGTGCCAGCAGCCCCTCCCGAGGTAGCGGTAGTGATACGCAGTATTTT,CASSPSRGSGSDTQYF
TRBJ1-2,-,TRBV6-5,TRBD1,TGTGCCAGCAGGGACAGGGCGTCCTATGGCTACACCTTC,CASRDRASYGYTF
TRBJ1-6,-,TRBV27,-,TGTGCCAGCAGTTTATCGCAGGGTTGGACTTCACCCCTCCACTTT,CASSLSQGWTSPLHF
TRBJ2-5,few,TRBV2,-,TGTGCCAGCAGTGAAGCGCGGGAGACCCAGTACTTC,CASSEARETQYF
TRBJ1-2,-,TRBV2,TRBD1,TGTGCCAGCAGTGCCCTAAGGACAGGGTGGGCGACTACTCACCGCTACACCTTC,CASSALRTGWATTHRYTF
TRBJ2-2,-,TRBV7-2,-,TGTGCCAGCAGCTTAGGCAATCCGAGGACCGGGGAGCTGTTTTTT,CASSLGNPRTGELFF
TRBJ2-7,-,TRBV3-1/TRBV3-2,-,TGTGCCAGCAGCCTCGGGAGCGGACCTCCGGGGGAGCAGTACTTC,CASSLGSGPPGEQYF
TRBJ2-7,-,TRBV5-6,-,TGTGCCAGCAGCTTGGGACAGGTGGCCTACGAGCAGTACTTC,CASSLGQVAYEQYF
TRBJ2-6,-,TRBV11-3,-,TGTGCCAGCAGCCCTGGTGGGGCTGGGGCCAACGTCCTGACTTTC,CASSPGGAGANVLTF
TRBJ1-2,-,TRBV24-1,TRBD1,TGTGCCACCAGTGGGGCAGGGGGTAACGAAAACTATGGCTACACCTTC,CATSGAGGNENYGYTF
TRBJ1-1,-,TRBV4-3,-,TGCGCCAGCAGCCAAGATTCTCTCCAGACCACCGACACTGAAGCTTTCTTT,CASSQDSLQTTDTEAFF
TRBJ1-1,-,TRBV2,TRBD1,TGTGCCAGCCCTACAGGGGCCTCGAACACTGAAGCTTTCTTT,CASPTGASNTEAFF
TRBJ2-1,-,TRBV11-2,-,TGTGCCAGCAGCTTATTAAGGAGCTCCTACAATGAGCAGTTCTTC,CASSLLRSSYNEQFF
TRBJ2-3,-,TRBV29-1,TRBD1,TGCAGCGTTTCCTTCGGGACAGGGTTTAACACAGATACGCAGTATTTT,CSVSFGTGFNTDTQYF
TRBJ1-5,once,TRBV5-8,-,TGTGCCTCGGGGGGGGATCAGTTGGATCAGCCCCAGCATTTT,CASGGDQLDQPQHF
TRBJ1-2,-,TRBV6-5,TRBD1,TGTGCCAGCAGCCCACGGACAGGGAATTATGGCTACACCTTC,CASSPRTGNYGYTF
TRBJ1-4,-,TRBV11-3,-,TGTGCCAGCACCCATCTGACCCTAAGGCAGGGTAATGAAAAACTGTTTTTT,CASTHLTLRQGNEKLFF
TRBJ2-5,-,TRBV5-1,-,TGCGCCAGCAGCTGGGGGTCAGGGACCCAGTACTTC,CASSWGSGTQYF
TRBJ2-7,-,TRBV28,-,TGTGCCAGCAGTCCCCTTAGCCGCCAAATCCCCTACGAGCAGTACTTC,CASSPLSRQIPYEQYF
TRBJ1-3,-,TRBV27,-,TGTGCCAGCAGACGGGGCGCCTCTGGAAACACCATATATTTT,CASRRGASGNTIYF
TRBJ1-2,-,TRBV2,TRBD1,TGTGCCAGCAGCCGGGACAGGGGTAACTATGGCTACACCTTC,CASSRDRGNYGYTF
TRBJ2-6,-,TRBV19,TRBD2,TGTGCCAGTAGTCAACTCGGGGGGTCTGGGGCCAACGTCCTGACTTTC,CASSQLGGSGANVLTF
TRBJ2-1,-,TRBV29-1,TRBD2,TGCAGCGTCGGGAGGGCGAGCTCCTACAATGAGCAGTTCTTC,CSVGRASSYNEQFF
TRBJ2-6,-,TRBV4-2,TRBD1,TGTGCCAGCAGCTACAGGGGGAGCTCTGGGGCCAACGTCCTGACTTTC,CASSYRGSSGANVLTF
TRBJ1-4,-,TRBV6-6,-,TGTGCCAGCAGTTTGAGCCAGGGTGGTGAAAAACTGTTTTTT,CASSLSQGGEKLFF
TRBJ2-1,-,TRBV7-9,-,TGTGCCATCGAAGGGGGTCTCAATGAGCAGTTCTTC,CAIEGGLNEQFF
TRBJ2-1,-,TRBV9,TRBD2,TGTGCCAGCGCGGTGGGCGGACTAGCGGAAGTTGAGCAGTTCTTC,CASAVGGLAEVEQFF
TRBJ1-2,once,TRBV24-1,-,TGTGCCCTTAGTGGTCGTTTTGGCTACACCTTC,CALSGRFGYTF
TRBJ1-2,-,TRBV28,-,TGTGCCAGCAGTTATTCAAACTATGGCTACACCTTC,CASSYSNYGYTF
TRBJ2-1,-,TRBV5-1,-,TGCGCCAGCAGCCCCCGACCGGGCCAGACAAGAATGGATAATGAGCAGTTCTTC,CASSPRPGQTRMDNEQFF
TRBJ2-2,-,TRBV2,-,TGTGCCAGCAGTGAACTCTTCGTGACCGGGGAGCTGTTTTTT,CASSELFVTGELFF
TRBJ1-6,-,TRBV14,-,TGTGCCAGCAGCCAAGATTCAGGGAAGTTCCGGGCCCTCCACTTT,CASSQDSGKFRALHF
TRBJ1-2,-,TRBV4-3,-,TGCGCCAGCAGCCAAGATTCACCTAACTATGGCTACACCTTC,CASSQDSPNYGYTF
TRBJ2-3,-,TRBV5-1,-,TGCGCCAGCAGCTTCCGGCGGGAAGCAGATACGCAGTATTTT,CASSFRREADTQYF
TRBJ1-2,few,TRBV6-5,-,TGTGCCAGCAAGGGGACTGGCTATGGCTACACCTTC,CASKGTGYGYTF
TRBJ2-7,-,TRBV7-9,TRBD1,TGTGCCAGCAGCTCAAACAGGGGGGCCTACCACGAGCAGTACTTC,CASSSNRGAYHEQYF
TRBJ1-2,-,TRBV9,TRBD1,TGTGCCAGCAGCGGTGGACAGGGGGATGGCTACACCTTC,CASSGGQGDGYTF
TRBJ2-3,-,TRBV4-2,-,TGTGCCAGCAGCCAAGGGGCCTGGTACAGAAACACAGATACGCAGTATTTT,CASSQGAWYRNTDTQYF
TRBJ2-1,-,TRBV7-2,TRBD2,TGTGCCAGCAGCTTAGCGCCAGCGGGGGACTACAATGAGCAGTTCTTC,CASSLAPAGDYNEQFF
TRBJ2-3,-,TRBV4-1,-,TGCGCCAGCAGCCGAGTGGACATGGTGGCGACAGATACGCAGTATTTT,CASSRVDMVATDTQYF
TRBJ2-1,-,TRBV7-8,TRBD1,TGTGCCAGCAGCTTAGCTGCCGGGACAGGGGGCGAGGAGCAGTTCTTC,CASSLAAGTGGEEQFF
TRBJ1-5,-,TRBV15,-,TGTGCCACCAGCAGAGGTCCGGTGAGAGGGATTAGCAATCAGCCCCAGCATTTT,CATSRGPVRGISNQPQHF
TRBJ1-3,-,TRBV4-1,-,TGCGCCAGCAGCCCCAGGGTCAATGGAAACACCATATATTTT,CASSPRVNGNTIYF
TRBJ1-1,-,TRBV6-5,TRBD1,TGTGCCATCAAAAAGCAGGGGACAGGAGTGGAAGCTTTCTTT,CAIKKQGTGVEAFF
TRBJ1-2,-,TRBV2,-,TGTGCCAGCAGTGCAGGGCCCGGTGGTGGCTACACCTTC,CASSAGPGGGYTF
TRBJ2-2,-,TRBV24-1,TRBD2,TGTGCCACAGGAGGACTAGCGGTTACCGGGGAGCTGTTTTTT,CATGGLAVTGELFF
TRBJ2-1,-,TRBV7-9,TRBD2,TGTGCCAGCGTTGCTAGCGGGAGCTACAATGAGCAGTTCTTC,CASVASGSYNEQFF
TRBJ2-7,few,TRBV3-1/TRBV3-2,-,TGTGCCAGCAGCCAAGGGCAGGGGACCCACGAGCAGTACTTC,CASSQGQGTHEQYF
TRBJ2-2,-,TRBV28,TRBD1,TGTGCCAGCACAGGCCGGACAGGGAACACCGGGGAGCTGTTTTTT,CASTGRTGNTGELFF